A single sample is the source of the 8 T cell receptor beta chains below, sequenced in a study of regulatory T cells in long-lasting Graves disease. Library construction for TCR beta used iRepertoire HTBI primers and Arm-PCR of CDR3 regions. TCRdb reprocessed the multiplex PCR reads with MiXCR, giving one entry per CDR3 protein. The sample shows 450,000 to 700,000 distinct CDR3 sequences, roughly 13% of them seen only once. Time point of the sample: newly diagnosed GD, antithyroid drugs for less than 3 months. PBMC-derived RNA was used for the TCR library. A further study also used this sample, focusing on T cells in Graves' hyperthyroidism and ophthalmopathy.

The source was peripheral blood mononuclear cells (PBMCs), collected at new diagnosis, from a patient treated with antithyroid drugs. Receptors were obtained from a man between 25 and 39 years old with Graves disease.

In this sample, this clonotype turned up many times. This rearrangement joins TRBV7-8 to TRBJ1-1; D not resolved. This CDR3 comprises 16 residues. Trimming took 1 base from V and 0 from J, leaving 12 bases between them. Per the germline V gene, CDR1 is SGHVS and CDR2 is FQNEAQ. Here the CDR3 reads CASSLDRKRLNTEAFF. The CDR3 DNA sequence: TGTGCCAGCAGCTTAGATCGCAAGAGGTTGAACACTGAAGCTTTCTTT.

This clonotype came up many times. The J gene is TRBJ2-7, the V gene TRBV5-4; tentatively, D is TRBD2 (6 bases). This CDR3 is built from 12 residues. Trimming removed 7 bases at V and 6 bases at J, with 14 bases between. Germline CDR1 and CDR2: SGHNT and YYREEE (reference sequence). The DNA for the CDR3 is TGTGCCAGCTCGGAGGGCGCCGGCGAGCAGTACTTC. Its translation is CASSEGAGEQYF.

This clonotype was seen many times. The gene calls are TRBV28 and TRBJ1-5; unclear D gene. Trimming shortened V by 6 bases and J by 2 bases, and 5 bases separated the two germline ends. This CDR3 has 12 amino acids. Germline V gene lookup returns CDR1 MDHEN and CDR2 SYDVKM. The CDR3 DNA reads TGTGCCAGCAGAGAGGGCAATCAGCCCCAGCATTTT. Protein: CASREGNQPQHF.

The chain joins TRBV20-1 to TRBJ1-5, with D uncertain. Germline CDR1 reads DFQATT; CDR2 reads SNEGSKA (reference sequence). The CDR3 loop spans 16 amino acids. The CDR3 loop is CSVGSPNTYSNQPQHF. CDR3 in DNA: TGCAGCGTGGGCAGCCCGAACACTTATAGCAATCAGCCCCAGCATTTT.

Many counts were recorded for this clonotype. V usage is TRBV12-3 or TRBV12-4 and J usage is TRBJ2-1; no firm D call. This CDR3 comprises 17 residues. V was pared by 8 bases and J by 0 bases, with 20 bases between. CDR3 in amino acids: CASRSNPAFSSYNEQFF. In DNA form, the CDR3 reads TGTGCCAGCCGCTCAAATCCGGCGTTTAGCTCCTACAATGAGCAGTTCTTC.

This clonotype was seen ten or more times. CDR3 in DNA: TGTGCCACCAGTCGACAGAACAATGAGCAGTTCTTC. This encodes CATSRQNNEQFF. V and J are TRBV24-1 and TRBJ2-1; possibly TRBD1 for D (5 bases). Trimming took off 6 bases at V and 5 bases at J, with 7 bases between the two ends. Per the germline V gene, CDR1 is KGHDR and CDR2 is SFDVKD. The CDR3 totals 12 residues.

A few counts support this clonotype. A much larger clone differs from this one at a single base, so this may be a read error. The chain employs TRBV12-3 or TRBV12-4 and TRBJ2-3; a possible D gene is TRBD2 (5 bases). The J call may be incorrect, as the DNA end agrees better with TRBJ2-7. The CDR3 contains 13 residues. CDR3 DNA: TGTGCCAGCTTCGGGGAGCCGGACTACGAGCAGTACTTC. Translating it yields CASFGEPDYEQYF.

This clonotype was seen many times. The chain links TRBV12-3 or TRBV12-4 to TRBJ2-7; D tentatively reads TRBD1 or TRBD2 (6 bases each). This CDR3 spans 13 amino acids. V lost 5 bases and J 2 bases, leaving 10 bases between the germline ends. CDR3 DNA sequence: TGTGCCAGCAGTAGGGGGGACCCCTACGAGCAGTACTTC. Amino acids: CASSRGDPYEQYF.